One sample yielded the 7 T cell receptor beta chains listed below, sequenced in a study of cytomegalovirus exposure and HLA in healthy donors. Amplification used 60 Vbeta primers and 13 Jbeta primers. TCRdb keeps only in-frame clones here, not all; method: immunoSEQ multiplex PCR. The table lists 150,000 to 200,000 clones, with roughly 2% in the top ten. The source material was PBMCs. The source of these receptors is a young man in good health and CMV-seronegative.

V and J are TRBV5-1 and TRBJ2-1; TRBD1 matches at 11 bases. The germline V gene encodes CDR1 SGHRS and CDR2 YFSETQ. This CDR3 has 15 residues. Trimming took 2 bases from V and 9 from J; bases not matched to a gene: 7. The DNA of the CDR3 is TGCGCCAGCAGCTTAGGGACAGGGGGGGTAGGTGAGCAGTTCTTC. It specifies CASSLGTGGVGEQFF.

The gene calls are TRBV18 and TRBJ1-2; tentative D call: TRBD1 (5 bases). There are 14 residues in the CDR3. Germline loops: CDR1 KGHSH, CDR2 LQKENI. V lost 3 bases and J 10 bases, leaving 18 bases between the germline ends. The CDR3 loop is CASSPSQGLGDYTF. The CDR3 DNA is TGTGCCAGCTCACCGAGCCAGGGTCTTGGCGACTACACCTTC.

The rearrangement links TRBV6-4 to TRBJ2-3; a possible D gene is TRBD1 (6 bases). V shed 6 bases and J shed 0 bases, with 10 bases lying between them. The CDR3 is 14 residues long. The germline V gene encodes CDR1 MRHNA and CDR2 SNTAGT. The CDR3 DNA follows: TGTGCCAGCAGCCGGGACACCAGCACAGATACGCAGTATTTT. It translates to CASSRDTSTDTQYF.

CDR3 amino acids: CASSLDGQGAAFF. The CDR3 DNA sequence: TGCGCCAGCAGCTTGGACGGGCAGGGGGCGGCTTTCTTT. The chain couples TRBV5-1 to TRBJ1-1; 8 bases are shared with TRBD1. This CDR3 contains 13 residues. CDR1 is SGHRS, CDR2 YFSETQ, per germline. The J segment lost 11 bases and the V segment lost 0 bases, leaving 6 bases of the junction unmatched.

This chain joins TRBV28 and TRBJ1-1, with D perhaps TRBD1 (6 bases). Germline CDR1 reads MDHEN; CDR2 reads SYDVKM. The V and J ends lost 6 bases and 4 bases respectively, with 9 bases between them. The CDR3 is 12 residues long. CDR3 sequence reads: CASRATGTEAFF. CDR3 coding DNA: TGTGCCAGCAGGGCGACAGGCACTGAAGCTTTCTTT.

This chain joins TRBV18 and TRBJ2-7; the match to TRBD2 covers 9 bases. The CDR3 loop spans 16 amino acids. Unmatched junction bases numbered 12, after V lost 0 bases and J lost 9 bases. Germline CDR1 KGHSH, CDR2 LQKENI. The CDR3 DNA reads as TGTGCCAGCTCACCACCGACTCCCGGGACTAGCTTCGGGCAGTACTTC. Translating it yields CASSPPTPGTSFGQYF.

This chain joins TRBV4-3 and TRBJ1-1; 7 bases are a match to TRBD1. The CDR3 runs 14 residues. CDR1 and CDR2 (germline): LGHNA, YSLEER. V dropped 2 bases and J dropped 7; count of bases not matched to a gene: 7. CDR3 bases: TGCGCCAGCAGCCAACAGGGGGGCGGCAGTGAAGCTTTCTTT. This codes for CASSQQGGGSEAFF.